One sample yielded the 7 T cell receptor beta chains listed below, sequenced in a study of T cells in Graves' hyperthyroidism and ophthalmopathy. TCR beta CDR3 sequences were amplified from RNA transcripts. A set of HTBI primers served as the primers for a first-round RT-PCR of the TCR CDR3. One entry per CDR3 protein, called by TCRdb with MiXCR from the multiplex PCR reads. This table holds 700,000 to 950,000 distinct CDR3 sequences, around 40% found once. The source material was blood. The receptor source for this set is a woman in her thirties or forties with Graves' hyperthyroidism.

Note on this clonotype: This may stem from a read error, because a much larger clone lies one nucleotide away. The chain links TRBV24-1 to TRBJ2-7; D is uncertain. The CDR3 consists of 11 residues. Trimming took off 6 bases at V and 4 bases at J, with 6 bases between the two ends. Germline CDR1 and CDR2: KGHDR and SFDVKD. The CDR3: CATSYEYEQYF. CDR3 DNA: TGTGCCACCAGTTACGAGTACGAGCAGTACTTC.

The genes are TRBV6-1 and TRBJ1-1; D perhaps matches TRBD1 (6 bases). Germline V gives CDR1 MNHNS, CDR2 SASEGT. The V end lost 6 bases, the J end lost 10 bases, and 15 bases lay between the germline ends. The CDR3 is 12 residues long. The CDR3 nucleotides read TGTGCCAGCAGCCCGGGACACCTGGTAGCTTTCTTT. The encoded protein is CASSPGHLVAFF.

This clonotype was recorded many times. The rearrangement joins TRBV29-1 to TRBJ1-4; D remains unclear. V lost 5 bases and J lost 0, with 10 bases in between. The CDR3 spans 14 residues. The germline V gene has CDR1 SQVTM and CDR2 ANQGSEA. DNA of the CDR3: TGCAGCGTTTCTACCCTAGCAACTAATGAAAAACTGTTTTTT. The encoded protein is CSVSTLATNEKLFF.

To note about this clonotype: Because it lacks the conserved phenylalanine or tryptophan at the end, this CDR3 is likely a read error. No DNA is shown, since the ends of the CDR3 on it are uncertain; the CDR3 is the one TCRdb lists. V usage is TRBV9 and J usage is TRBJ2-7; TRBD2 is the table's D call, not checked against the DNA. The CDR3 region is 14 residues in length, termini included. CDR1 and CDR2 from the germline V gene are SGDLS and YYNGEE. CDR3 region: CASSASWGDSPIAG.

This clonotype was observed a handful of times. The V call is TRBV7-9, the J call TRBJ2-7; the match to TRBD1 covers 12 bases. This CDR3 is built from 15 residues. The V and J ends lost 4 bases and 7 bases, in that order; junction bases with no gene match: 8. The germline CDR1 and CDR2 sequences are SEHNR and FQNEAQ (reference sequence). The CDR3 region is CASSSGTGGYWEQYF. CDR3 coding DNA: TGTGCCAGCAGCTCCGGGACAGGGGGCTACTGGGAGCAGTACTTC.

Only a few counts were recorded for this clonotype. This chain joins TRBV6-5 and TRBJ2-7, with unresolved D. Germline CDR1 and CDR2: MNHEY and SVGAGI. V lost 5 bases and J lost 6, with 8 bases in between. The CDR3 length is 11 residues. The CDR3 DNA reads TGTGCCAGCAGTCGCCTGGTCGAGCAGTACTTC. Its protein product is CASSRLVEQYF.

A few counts support this clonotype. This chain connects TRBV6-1 to TRBJ1-4, with 8 bases identical to TRBD1. Germline V gene data show CDR1 as MNHNS and CDR2 as SASEGT. With V trimmed by 7 bases and J by 5 bases, 9 bases remained unmatched. The CDR3 has 15 amino acids. DNA of the CDR3: TGTGCCAGCATAGCTCGGACAGGGAAAAATGAAAAACTGTTTTTT. Its translation is CASIARTGKNEKLFF.